This is a list of T cell receptor beta chains from one sample in a study of T cell responses to AZD1222 COVID-19 vaccine. Using immunoSEQ multiplex PCR, the repertoire was profiled, and TCRdb retains in-frame clones only, with some absent. This table has approximately 110,000 clones, 92% appearing once. The sequenced sample was peripheral blood, obtained on day 0 of AZD1222 vaccination. Receptor source: an adult in good health. Each CDR3 is given with its conserved first and last residue. D genes are given only for firm matches. Rows give clone size only sometimes, using once, few, many, or a class for an expanded clone.

>.|.|TRBV5-3|TRBJ2-7
CARSPARAPADYEQYF
TGTGCCAGAAGCCCTGCCCGGGCCCCGGCGGACTACGAGCAGTACTTC
>.|TRBD1|TRBV11-2|TRBJ1-1
CASSLGGNRGWSTEAFF
TGTGCCAGCAGCTTAGGGGGAAACAGGGGATGGAGCACTGAAGCTTTCTTT
>.|.|TRBV30|TRBJ1-5
CAWSGESNQPQHF
TGTGCCTGGAGTGGGGAGAGCAATCAGCCCCAGCATTTT
>.|.|TRBV4-2|TRBJ1-4
CASSQGGGRDEKLFF
TGTGCCAGCAGCCAAGGGGGGGGCAGGGACGAAAAACTGTTTTTT
>.|.|TRBV27|TRBJ1-6
CASSFVGRDHSPLHF
TGTGCCAGCAGTTTTGTGGGCAGGGATCATTCACCCCTCCACTTT
>.|.|TRBV5-1|TRBJ2-2
CASSLDRNTGELFF
TGCGCCAGCAGCTTGGACAGGAACACCGGGGAGCTGTTTTTT
>.|.|TRBV9|TRBJ1-2
CASSAPTRGYFYGYTF
TGTGCCAGCAGCGCCCCAACCAGGGGCTACTTCTATGGCTACACCTTC
>.|TRBD1|TRBV10-3|TRBJ1-2
CAISEGASGTGGYGYTF
TGTGCCATCAGTGAGGGAGCCTCCGGGACAGGGGGCTATGGCTACACCTTC
>.|.|TRBV19|TRBJ1-5
CASSMVVGNQPQHF
TGTGCCAGTAGTATGGTAGTGGGGAATCAGCCCCAGCATTTT
>.|TRBD2|TRBV28|TRBJ2-1
CASSTRGLARNEQFF
TGTGCCAGCAGTACGAGGGGACTAGCCCGAAATGAGCAGTTCTTC
>once|.|TRBV5-1|TRBJ2-3
CASSFGATDTQYF
TGCGCCAGCAGCTTCGGCGCCACAGATACGCAGTATTTT
>.|TRBD1|TRBV29-1|TRBJ1-2
CSVEGTGGGYGYTF
TGCAGCGTTGAAGGGACAGGGGGCGGCTATGGCTACACCTTC
>.|.|TRBV7-2|TRBJ2-7
CASSLAIDYEQYF
TGTGCCAGCAGCTTAGCGATCGATTACGAGCAGTACTTC
>.|.|TRBV28|TRBJ1-1
CASTSNTEAFF
TGTGCCAGCACCTCGAACACTGAAGCTTTCTTT
>.|.|TRBV14|TRBJ2-3
CASSHGGSTDTQYF
TGTGCCAGCAGCCATGGGGGAAGCACAGATACGCAGTATTTT
>.|TRBD1|TRBV11-2|TRBJ1-3
CASSLWTGGNTIYF
TGTGCCAGCAGCCTATGGACAGGGGGAAACACCATATATTTT
>.|TRBD1|TRBV11-3|TRBJ1-2
CASSAQGAVSSLGYGYTF
TGTGCCAGCAGCGCGCAGGGGGCTGTCTCGAGTCTTGGCTATGGCTACACCTTC
>.|.|TRBV7-2|TRBJ1-3
CASSLGGGVGNTIYF
TGTGCCAGCAGCTTAGGTGGCGGGGTTGGAAACACCATATATTTT
>.|.|TRBV11-3|TRBJ2-2
CASSLDGGPNTGELFF
TGTGCCAGCAGCTTAGATGGGGGCCCCAACACCGGGGAGCTGTTTTTT
>.|.|TRBV7-2|TRBJ2-7
CASSLTRTYEQYF
TGTGCCAGCAGCCTTACGCGCACCTACGAGCAGTACTTC
>.|.|TRBV3-1/TRBV3-2|TRBJ2-2
CASSQDGRYTGELFF
TGTGCCAGCAGCCAAGATGGGCGGTACACCGGGGAGCTGTTTTTT
>.|TRBD2|TRBV18|TRBJ2-3
CASSLWEGNTDTQYF
TGTGCCAGCTCATTGTGGGAGGGAAACACAGATACGCAGTATTTT
>.|TRBD1|TRBV4-3|TRBJ1-1
CASSLDRGQRNTEAFF
TGCGCCAGCAGCCTCGACAGGGGGCAGAGGAACACTGAAGCTTTCTTT
>.|.|TRBV7-2|TRBJ2-1
CASSLLPRVNEQFF
TGTGCCAGCAGCCTGCTCCCTAGGGTGAATGAGCAGTTCTTC
>.|.|TRBV7-2|TRBJ2-4
CASSFTGMENIQYF
TGTGCCAGCAGCTTCACAGGGATGGAAAACATTCAGTACTTC
>.|TRBD1|TRBV7-2|TRBJ1-2
CASSLEAVRGYGYTF
TGTGCCAGCAGCTTAGAAGCGGTCAGGGGGTATGGCTACACCTTC
>.|.|TRBV7-9|TRBJ2-2
CASSLTGVNTGELFF
TGTGCCAGCAGCTTGACGGGGGTGAACACCGGGGAGCTGTTTTTT
>.|.|TRBV3-1/TRBV3-2|TRBJ2-1
CASSTVRVRYEQFF
TGTGCCAGCAGCACGGTAAGGGTCAGGTATGAGCAGTTCTTC
>once|TRBD1|TRBV2|TRBJ1-2
CATQGAYGYTF
TGTGCCACCCAGGGGGCCTATGGCTACACCTTC
>.|.|TRBV30|TRBJ1-1
CAATRRNTEAFF
TGTGCCGCCACGAGGAGGAACACTGAAGCTTTCTTT
>.|.|TRBV7-9|TRBJ1-1
CASSLRGVDTEAFF
TGTGCCAGCAGCTTACGGGGGGTGGACACTGAAGCTTTCTTT
>.|.|TRBV20-1|TRBJ1-1
CSARGRAEAFF
TGCAGTGCTAGGGGACGAGCTGAAGCTTTCTTT
>.|TRBD2|TRBV4-2|TRBJ2-1
CASSNPQRGGLNEQFF
TGTGCCAGCAGCAACCCCCAGCGGGGGGGCTTGAATGAGCAGTTCTTC
>.|TRBD2|TRBV5-8|TRBJ2-1
CASSLGLAGGSVYEQFF
TGTGCCAGCAGCTTGGGACTAGCGGGAGGGTCTGTTTATGAGCAGTTCTTC
>.|.|TRBV27|TRBJ2-7
CASSKGLSYEQYF
TGTGCCAGCAGTAAGGGATTGTCCTACGAGCAGTACTTC
>.|TRBD1|TRBV6-5|TRBJ2-3
CASSRYGTGGGTQYF
TGTGCCAGCAGTCGCTACGGGACAGGGGGCGGAACGCAGTATTTT
>once|TRBD1|TRBV30|TRBJ1-2
CRGESRGGQGLYGYTF
TGTCGTGGAGAGTCCAGGGGGGGACAGGGACTCTATGGCTACACCTTC
>few|TRBD2|TRBV5-4|TRBJ2-7
CASSWGSARGLGDEQYF
TGTGCCAGCAGTTGGGGGTCGGCAAGGGGACTAGGAGACGAGCAGTACTTC
>.|.|TRBV6-5|TRBJ1-2
CASSSRRIKGDYGYTF
TGTGCCAGCAGTTCCCGACGGATTAAGGGGGACTATGGCTACACCTTC
>.|TRBD1|TRBV6-4|TRBJ1-2
CASRGQGDGYTF
TGTGCCAGCAGGGGACAGGGAGATGGCTACACCTTC
>.|TRBD1|TRBV7-2|TRBJ2-2
CASSDRGPLTGELFF
TGTGCCAGCAGCGACAGGGGGCCCCTCACCGGGGAGCTGTTTTTT
>.|.|TRBV6-5|TRBJ2-7
CASRSSRTATYEQYF
TGTGCCAGCAGATCCTCAAGGACAGCTACCTACGAGCAGTACTTC
>.|TRBD1|TRBV6-6|TRBJ1-6
CASSKGQGSTNSPLHF
TGTGCCAGCAGCAAGGGACAGGGATCTACGAATTCACCCCTCCACTTT
>.|TRBD1|TRBV29-1|TRBJ2-7
CSVEVFGTGVYEQYF
TGCAGCGTTGAAGTTTTCGGGACAGGGGTCTACGAGCAGTACTTC
>.|.|TRBV5-8|TRBJ2-1
CASSLGQYNEQFF
TGTGCCAGCAGCCTAGGACAGTACAATGAGCAGTTCTTC
>.|.|TRBV23-1|TRBJ2-5
CASSQFLLGQATRGQETQYF
TGCGCCAGCAGTCAATTCCTTTTAGGGCAGGCGACTCGGGGCCAAGAGACCCAGTACTTC
>few|.|TRBV28|TRBJ1-2
CASSSDDGDYGYTF
TGTGCCAGCAGCTCAGACGACGGGGACTATGGCTACACCTTC
>.|.|TRBV5-6|TRBJ1-4
CASSLVGGTNEKLFF
TGTGCCAGCAGCTTGGTTGGGGGAACTAATGAAAAACTGTTTTTT
>.|.|TRBV13|TRBJ1-6
CASSSYMNSPLHF
TGTGCCAGCAGCTCGTATATGAATTCACCCCTCCACTTT
>.|.|TRBV19|TRBJ1-5
CASSINGQYNQPQHF
TGTGCCAGTAGTATAAATGGACAGTACAATCAGCCCCAGCATTTT